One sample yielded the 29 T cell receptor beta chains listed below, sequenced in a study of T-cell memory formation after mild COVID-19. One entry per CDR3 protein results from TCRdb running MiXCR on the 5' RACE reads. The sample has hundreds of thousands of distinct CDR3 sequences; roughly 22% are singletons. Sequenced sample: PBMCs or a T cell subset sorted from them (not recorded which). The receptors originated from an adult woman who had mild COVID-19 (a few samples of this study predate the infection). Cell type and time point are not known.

CDR3 amino acids: CASSLLVAGGPVDEQFF. The CDR3 DNA reads as TGTGCCAGCAGCTTACTAGTGGCGGGGGGGCCAGTTGATGAGCAGTTCTTC. V and J are TRBV7-9 and TRBJ2-1; 9 positions agree with TRBD2. Germline CDR1 SEHNR, CDR2 FQNEAQ (reference sequence). The ends lost 2 bases at V and 8 bases at J; junction bases unmatched: 13. This CDR3 is built from 17 residues. The variable domain in full, completed from reference TRBV7-9 and TRBJ2-1, reads DTGVSQNPRHKITKRGQNVTFRCDPISEHNRLYWYRQTLGQGPEFLTYFQNEAQLEKSRLLSDRFSAERPKGSFSTLEIQRTEQGDSAMYLCASSLLVAGGPVDEQFFGPGTRLTVL.

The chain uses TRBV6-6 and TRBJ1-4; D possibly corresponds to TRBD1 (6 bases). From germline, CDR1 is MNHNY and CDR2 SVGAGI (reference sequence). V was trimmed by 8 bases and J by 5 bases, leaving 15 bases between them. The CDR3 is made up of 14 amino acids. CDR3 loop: CASHTGPENEKLFF. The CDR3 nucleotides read TGTGCCAGCCATACAGGGCCTGAAAATGAAAAACTGTTTTTT.

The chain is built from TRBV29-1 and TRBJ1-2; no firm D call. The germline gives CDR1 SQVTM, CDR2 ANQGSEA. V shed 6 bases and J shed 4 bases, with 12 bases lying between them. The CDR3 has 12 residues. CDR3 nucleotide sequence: TGCAGCGTCCAGCAGACACGCTATGGCTACACCTTC. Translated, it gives CSVQQTRYGYTF.

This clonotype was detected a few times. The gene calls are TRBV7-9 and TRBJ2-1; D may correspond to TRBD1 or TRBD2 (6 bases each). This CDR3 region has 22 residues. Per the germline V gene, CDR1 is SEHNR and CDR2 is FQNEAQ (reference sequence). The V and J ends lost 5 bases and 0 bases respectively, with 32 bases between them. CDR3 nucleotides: TGTGCCAGCAGCCTATCCATGCTGGGTCGAAGGGGGGAAAATGGCTCCTACAATGAGCAGTTCTTC. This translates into CASSLSMLGRRGENGSYNEQFF.

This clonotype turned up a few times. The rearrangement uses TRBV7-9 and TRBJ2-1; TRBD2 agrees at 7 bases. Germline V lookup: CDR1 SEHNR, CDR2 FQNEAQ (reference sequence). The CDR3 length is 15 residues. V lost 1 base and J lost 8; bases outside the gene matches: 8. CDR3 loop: CASSLGPGGGDEQFF. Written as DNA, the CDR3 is TGTGCCAGCAGCTTAGGGCCTGGCGGGGGTGATGAGCAGTTCTTC.

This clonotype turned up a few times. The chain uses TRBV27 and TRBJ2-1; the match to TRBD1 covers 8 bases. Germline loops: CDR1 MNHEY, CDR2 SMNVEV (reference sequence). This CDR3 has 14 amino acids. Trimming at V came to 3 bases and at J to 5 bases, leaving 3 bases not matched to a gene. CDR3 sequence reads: CASSFLTGDNEQFF. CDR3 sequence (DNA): TGTGCCAGCAGTTTCCTGACAGGGGACAATGAGCAGTTCTTC.

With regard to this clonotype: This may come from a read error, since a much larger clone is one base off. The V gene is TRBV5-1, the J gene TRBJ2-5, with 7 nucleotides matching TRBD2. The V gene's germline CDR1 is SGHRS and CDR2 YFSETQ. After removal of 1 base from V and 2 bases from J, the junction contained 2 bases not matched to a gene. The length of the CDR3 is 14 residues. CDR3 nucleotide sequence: TGCGCCAGCAGCTTGTGGGGGGGTCAAGAGACCCAGTACTTC. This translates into CASSLWGGQETQYF. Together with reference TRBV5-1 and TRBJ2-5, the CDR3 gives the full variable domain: KAGVTQTPRYLIKTRGQQVTLSCSPISGHRSVSWYQQTPGQGLQFLFEYFSETQRNKGNFPGRFSGRQFSNSRSEMNVSTLELGDSALYLCASSLWGGQETQYFGPGTRLLVL.

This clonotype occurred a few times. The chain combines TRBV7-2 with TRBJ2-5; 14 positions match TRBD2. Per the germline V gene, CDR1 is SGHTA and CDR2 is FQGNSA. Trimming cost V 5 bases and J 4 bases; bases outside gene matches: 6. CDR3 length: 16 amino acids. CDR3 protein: CASSPRLAGGTETQYF. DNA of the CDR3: TGTGCCAGCAGCCCCAGACTAGCGGGGGGGACAGAGACCCAGTACTTC.

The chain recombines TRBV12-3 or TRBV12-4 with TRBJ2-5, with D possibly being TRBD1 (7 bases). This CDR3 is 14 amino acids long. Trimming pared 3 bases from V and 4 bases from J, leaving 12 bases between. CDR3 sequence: CASSFRGRGETQYF. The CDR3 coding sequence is TGTGCCAGCAGTTTTAGGGGGCGGGGAGAGACCCAGTACTTC.

The CDR3 loop is CASSIAVSYEQYF. For the CDR3, the DNA is TGTGCCAGTAGTATTGCAGTAAGCTACGAGCAGTACTTC. The chain combines TRBV19 with TRBJ2-7; no clear D gene. Trimming stripped 3 bases from V and 3 bases from J, with 9 bases between. The length of the CDR3 is 13 residues. The germline V gene has CDR1 LNHDA and CDR2 SQIVND (reference sequence). The full variable domain, completed using reference TRBV19 and TRBJ2-7, is DGGITQSPKYLFRKEGQNVTLSCEQNLNHDAMYWYRQDPGQGLRLIYYSQIVNDFQKGDIAEGYSVSREKKESFPLTVTSAQKNPTAFYLCASSIAVSYEQYFGPGTRLTVT.

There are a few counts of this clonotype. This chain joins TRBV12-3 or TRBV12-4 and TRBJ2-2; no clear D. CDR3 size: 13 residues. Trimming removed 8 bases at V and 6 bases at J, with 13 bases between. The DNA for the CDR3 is TGTGCCAGCCAGAAGGTTAGGGCCGGGGAGCTGTTTTTT. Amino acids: CASQKVRAGELFF.

The CDR3 coding sequence is TGTGCCACCAGTGATTTCAGGGGGCTTGGCAATCAGCCCCAGCATTTT. Translating gives CATSDFRGLGNQPQHF. The chain links TRBV24-1 to TRBJ1-5; 8 nucleotides agree with TRBD1. The V gene end was trimmed by 1 base and the J gene end by 2 bases; junction bases not matched to a gene: 3. The CDR3 is made up of 16 amino acids. CDR1 KGHDR and CDR2 SFDVKD come from the germline V gene.

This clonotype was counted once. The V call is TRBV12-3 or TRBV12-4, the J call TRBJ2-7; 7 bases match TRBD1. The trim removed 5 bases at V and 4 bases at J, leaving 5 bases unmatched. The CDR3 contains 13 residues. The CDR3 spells CASSPPTGYEQYF. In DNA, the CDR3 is TGTGCCAGCAGTCCGCCGACAGGGTACGAGCAGTACTTC.

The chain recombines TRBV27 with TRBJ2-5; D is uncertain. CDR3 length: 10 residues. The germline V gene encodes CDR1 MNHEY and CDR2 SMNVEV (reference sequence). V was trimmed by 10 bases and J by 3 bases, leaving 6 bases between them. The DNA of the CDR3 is TGTGCCACTGGTGAAGAGACCCAGTACTTC. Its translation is CATGEETQYF.

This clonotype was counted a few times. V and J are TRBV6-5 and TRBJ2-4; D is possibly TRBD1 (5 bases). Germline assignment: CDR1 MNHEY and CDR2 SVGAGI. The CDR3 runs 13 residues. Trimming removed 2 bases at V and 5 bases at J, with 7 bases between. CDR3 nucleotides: TGTGCCAGCAGTTACAGGGGTCAAAACATTCAGTACTTC. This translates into CASSYRGQNIQYF.

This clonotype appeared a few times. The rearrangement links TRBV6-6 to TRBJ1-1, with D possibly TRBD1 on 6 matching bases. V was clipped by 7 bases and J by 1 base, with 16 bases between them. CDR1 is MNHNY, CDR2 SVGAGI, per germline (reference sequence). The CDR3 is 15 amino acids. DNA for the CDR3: TGTGCCAGCAATAGCGACAGGAACGGGAACACTGAAGCTTTCTTT. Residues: CASNSDRNGNTEAFF.

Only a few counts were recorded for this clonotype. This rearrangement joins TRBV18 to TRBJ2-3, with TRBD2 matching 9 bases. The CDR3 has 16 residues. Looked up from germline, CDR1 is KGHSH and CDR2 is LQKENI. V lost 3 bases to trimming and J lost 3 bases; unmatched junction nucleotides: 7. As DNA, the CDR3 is TGTGCCAGCTCACCCCCTGCGGGGGGGCTTACAGATACGCAGTATTTT. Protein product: CASSPPAGGLTDTQYF.

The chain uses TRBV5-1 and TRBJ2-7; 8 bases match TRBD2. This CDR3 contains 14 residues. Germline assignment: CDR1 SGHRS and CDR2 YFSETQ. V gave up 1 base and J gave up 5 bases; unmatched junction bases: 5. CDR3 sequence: CASSLSGLVDEQYF. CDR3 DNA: TGCGCCAGCAGCTTGTCGGGACTAGTGGACGAGCAGTACTTC.

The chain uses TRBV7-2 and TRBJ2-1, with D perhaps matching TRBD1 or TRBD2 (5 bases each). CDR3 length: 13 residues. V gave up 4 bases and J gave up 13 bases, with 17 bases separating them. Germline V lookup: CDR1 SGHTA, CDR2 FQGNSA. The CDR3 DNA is TGTGCCAGCAGCTCCAGATCCGAGGGGCTTCAGTTCTTC. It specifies CASSSRSEGLQFF.

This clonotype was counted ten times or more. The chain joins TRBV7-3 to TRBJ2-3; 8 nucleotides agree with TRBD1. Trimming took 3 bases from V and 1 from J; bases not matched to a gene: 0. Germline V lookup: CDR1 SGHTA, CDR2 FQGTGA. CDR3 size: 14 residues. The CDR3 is CASSLTGGTDTQYF. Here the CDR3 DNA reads TGTGCCAGCAGCTTGACAGGGGGCACAGATACGCAGTATTTT.

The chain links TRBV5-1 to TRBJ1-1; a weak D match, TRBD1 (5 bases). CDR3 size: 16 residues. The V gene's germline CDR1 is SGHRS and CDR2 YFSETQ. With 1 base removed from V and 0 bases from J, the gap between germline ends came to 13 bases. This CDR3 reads CASSLSRQRMNTEAFF. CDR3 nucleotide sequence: TGCGCCAGCAGCTTGTCTAGACAGAGGATGAACACTGAAGCTTTCTTT.

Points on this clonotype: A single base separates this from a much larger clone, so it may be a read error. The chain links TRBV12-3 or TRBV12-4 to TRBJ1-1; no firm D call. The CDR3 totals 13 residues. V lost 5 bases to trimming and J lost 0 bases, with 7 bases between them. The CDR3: CASSAEMNTEAFF. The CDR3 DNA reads TGTGCCAGCAGTGCAGAGATGAACACTGAAGCTTTCTTT.

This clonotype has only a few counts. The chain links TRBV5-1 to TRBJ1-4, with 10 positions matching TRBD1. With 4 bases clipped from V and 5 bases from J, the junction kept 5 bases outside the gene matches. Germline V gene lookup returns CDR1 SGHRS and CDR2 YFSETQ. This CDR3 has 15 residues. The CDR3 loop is CASSTGQGKNEKLFF. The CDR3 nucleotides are TGCGCCAGCAGCACGGGACAGGGGAAGAATGAAAAACTGTTTTTT.

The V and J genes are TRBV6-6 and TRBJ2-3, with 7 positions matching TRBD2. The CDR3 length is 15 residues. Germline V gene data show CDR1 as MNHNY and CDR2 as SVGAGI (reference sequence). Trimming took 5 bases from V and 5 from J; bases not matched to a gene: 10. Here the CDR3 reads CASSTGAREIDTQYF. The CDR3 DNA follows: TGTGCCAGCAGTACCGGTGCGCGGGAGATAGATACGCAGTATTTT.

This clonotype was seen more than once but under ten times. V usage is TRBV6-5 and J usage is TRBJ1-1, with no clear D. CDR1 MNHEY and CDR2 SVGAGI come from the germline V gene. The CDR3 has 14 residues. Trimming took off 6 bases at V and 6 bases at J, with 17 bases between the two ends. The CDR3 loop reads CASSNRGLWSEAFF. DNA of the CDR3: TGTGCCAGCAGCAACCGCGGGCTATGGTCTGAAGCTTTCTTT.

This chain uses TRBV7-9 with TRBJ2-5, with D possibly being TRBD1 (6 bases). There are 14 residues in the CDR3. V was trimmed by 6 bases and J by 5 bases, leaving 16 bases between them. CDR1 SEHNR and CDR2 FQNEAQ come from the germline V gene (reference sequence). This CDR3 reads CASSQTGLGETQYF. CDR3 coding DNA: TGTGCCAGCAGTCAAACAGGGCTCGGGGAGACCCAGTACTTC.

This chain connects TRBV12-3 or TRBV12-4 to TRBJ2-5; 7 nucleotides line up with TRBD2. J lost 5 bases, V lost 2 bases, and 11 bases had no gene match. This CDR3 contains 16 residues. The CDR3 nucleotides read TGTGCCAGCAGTTTAAACGGACTAGTTCAGGTGGAGACCCAGTACTTC. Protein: CASSLNGLVQVETQYF.

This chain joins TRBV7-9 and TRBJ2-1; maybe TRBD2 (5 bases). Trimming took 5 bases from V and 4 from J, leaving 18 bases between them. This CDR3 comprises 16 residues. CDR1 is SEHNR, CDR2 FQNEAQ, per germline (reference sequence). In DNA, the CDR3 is TGTGCCAGCAGCCCCGGACTCCCCAGGTTTTACAATGAGCAGTTCTTC. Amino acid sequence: CASSPGLPRFYNEQFF. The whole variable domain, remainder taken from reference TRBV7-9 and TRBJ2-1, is DTGVSQNPRHKITKRGQNVTFRCDPISEHNRLYWYRQTLGQGPEFLTYFQNEAQLEKSRLLSDRFSAERPKGSFSTLEIQRTEQGDSAMYLCASSPGLPRFYNEQFFGPGTRLTVL.

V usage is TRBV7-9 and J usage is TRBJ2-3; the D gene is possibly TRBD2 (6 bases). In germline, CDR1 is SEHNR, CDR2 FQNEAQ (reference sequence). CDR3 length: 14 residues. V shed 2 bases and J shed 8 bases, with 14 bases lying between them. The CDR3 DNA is TGTGCCAGCAGCTTAATGCGGGAAGGCGTTACGCAGTATTTT. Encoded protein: CASSLMREGVTQYF.